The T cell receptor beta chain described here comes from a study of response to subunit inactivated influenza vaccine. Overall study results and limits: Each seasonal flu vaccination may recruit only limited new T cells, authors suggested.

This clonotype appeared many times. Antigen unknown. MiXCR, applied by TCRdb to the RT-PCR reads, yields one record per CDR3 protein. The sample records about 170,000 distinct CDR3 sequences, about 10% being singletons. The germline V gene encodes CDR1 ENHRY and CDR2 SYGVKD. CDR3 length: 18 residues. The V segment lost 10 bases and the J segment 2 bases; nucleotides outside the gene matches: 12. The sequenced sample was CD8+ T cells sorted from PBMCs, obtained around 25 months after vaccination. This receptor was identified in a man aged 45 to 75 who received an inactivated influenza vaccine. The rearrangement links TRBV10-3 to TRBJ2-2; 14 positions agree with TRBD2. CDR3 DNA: TGTGCCACGAAAGATCCGGGACTAGCGGGAGCAAACACCGGGGAGCTGTTTTTT. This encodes CATKDPGLAGANTGELFF.